This T cell receptor beta chain was found in a study of blood T cell repertoires in COVID-19. Study-wide context: COVID-19 samples collected from the United States, Italy and Spain covered acute and convalescent phases. PBMCs, B-cell-depleted T cells, or T cells were the source of the cDNA or gDNA that made up the material.

As originally analysed: Amplification with reference gene primers provided the estimates of nucleated cell counts. Method: immunoSEQ multiplex PCR; TCRdb's copy keeps in-frame clones and lacks some. V and J calls and clone size are given by that table; D and trimming were obtained from the DNA. The table lists roughly 150,000 clones, more than 65% of them singletons. Sequencing was carried out using peripheral blood. The sequence was collected from a man between 65 and 85 years old with active or convalescent COVID-19.

CDR3 residues: CASSLAGGHEQFF. CDR3 coding DNA: TGTGCCAGCTCTCTAGCGGGAGGCCATGAGCAGTTCTTC. The chain has TRBV9 and TRBJ2-1, with TRBD2 identical over 11 bases. The CDR3 contains 13 residues. The trim removed 7 bases at V and 8 bases at J, leaving 5 bases unmatched. Germline CDR1 SGDLS, CDR2 YYNGEE.